These 8 T cell receptor beta chains were sequenced from one sample in a study of CD8 T cells in ankylosing spondylitis. Whole-study findings and limits: It appeared that ankylosing spondylitis blood was characterized by a TCR beta motif of several highly homologous variants.

TCRdb redid the calling of the 5' RACE reads with MiXCR, one entry per CDR3 protein. This table holds 400,000 or so distinct CDR3 sequences, about 25% found once. For these receptors, no antigen is known. The sample taken for sequencing was blood, either unsorted or a sorted T cell fraction (not recorded which). The origin of the receptors is a male donor with ankylosing spondylitis.

This clonotype was observed a few times. The chain employs TRBV5-6 and TRBJ2-6; D is ambiguous. V lost 0 bases and J lost 0, with 7 bases in between. CDR1 is SGHDT and CDR2 is YYEEEE in the germline V gene. The CDR3 spans 16 residues. The CDR3 DNA reads as TGTGCCAGCAGCTTGGTGGCAGTCTCTGGGGCCAACGTCCTGACTTTC. Residues: CASSLVAVSGANVLTF.

This clonotype occurred a few times. The chain has TRBV4-2 and TRBJ2-7, with a tentative D call TRBD2 (5 bases). This CDR3 spans 19 amino acids. Trimming shortened V by 1 base and J by 0 bases, and 22 bases separated the two germline ends. Per the germline V gene, CDR1 is LGHNA and CDR2 is YNFKEQ. For the CDR3, the DNA is TGTGCCAGCAGCCAAGTCATCCTCTCTGAACGGGGTAGCTCCTACGAGCAGTACTTC. Its protein product is CASSQVILSERGSSYEQYF.

V is TRBV20-1 and J is TRBJ2-1; 8 positions match TRBD2. The CDR3 extends over 15 amino acids. The germline CDR1 and CDR2 sequences are DFQATT and SNEGSKA (reference sequence). V shed 4 bases, J shed 0 bases, and the junction held 5 bases outside the gene matches. CDR3 in DNA: TGCAGTGCTACATCGGGAGGGCCCTCCTACAATGAGCAGTTCTTC. It yields the protein CSATSGGPSYNEQFF.

In DNA form, the CDR3 reads TGTGCCAGTAGTCCGGGGGTCTTACAGGGGGCTTTGGAGACCCAGTACTTC. Protein sequence: CASSPGVLQGALETQYF. This chain links TRBV12-3 or TRBV12-4 with TRBJ2-5; 9 bases are shared with TRBD1. The CDR3 runs 17 residues. The trim removed 9 bases at V and 5 bases at J, leaving 19 bases unmatched.

This clonotype was seen more than once but under ten times. The chain combines TRBV20-1 with TRBJ2-3, with 10 positions matching TRBD2. This CDR3 contains 14 residues. Germline V gives CDR1 DFQATT, CDR2 SNEGSKA (reference sequence). Germline trimming cut 4 bases from V and 5 bases from J; bases unmatched to any gene: 6. The CDR3 sequence is CSATDSGRKDTQYF. Here the CDR3 DNA reads TGCAGTGCTACCGATAGCGGGAGGAAAGATACGCAGTATTTT.

This rearrangement joins TRBV24-1 to TRBJ1-5, with D perhaps TRBD1 (5 bases). Looked up from germline, CDR1 is KGHDR and CDR2 is SFDVKD. Trimming pared 4 bases from V and 3 bases from J, leaving 9 bases between. CDR3 size: 14 residues. CDR3 sequence: CATSDPGANQPQHF. CDR3 coding DNA: TGTGCCACCAGTGACCCCGGGGCCAATCAGCCCCAGCATTTT.

This clonotype was found a few times. This chain links TRBV4-1 with TRBJ2-5; 8 nucleotides align to TRBD1. Looked up from germline, CDR1 is MGHRA and CDR2 is YSYEKL. J was trimmed by 3 bases and V by 4 bases; bases with no gene match: 7. The CDR3 consists of 15 residues. The CDR3 here is CASSLGSGGEETQYF. The CDR3 nucleotides are TGCGCCAGCAGCCTCGGTTCAGGGGGCGAAGAGACCCAGTACTTC.

This clonotype was counted only a few times. The chain links TRBV5-1 to TRBJ2-2, with 8 bases lining up with TRBD2. The CDR3 has 14 residues. CDR1 and CDR2 from the germline V gene are SGHRS and YFSETQ. The J segment lost 7 bases and the V segment lost 0 bases, leaving 2 bases of the junction unmatched. This CDR3 is CASSLASGSGELFF. The CDR3 DNA reads as TGCGCCAGCAGCTTGGCCAGCGGGAGCGGGGAGCTGTTTTTT. Full variable domain (rest looked up from reference TRBV5-1 and TRBJ2-2): KAGVTQTPRYLIKTRGQQVTLSCSPISGHRSVSWYQQTPGQGLQFLFEYFSETQRNKGNFPGRFSGRQFSNSRSEMNVSTLELGDSALYLCASSLASGSGELFFGEGSRLTVL.